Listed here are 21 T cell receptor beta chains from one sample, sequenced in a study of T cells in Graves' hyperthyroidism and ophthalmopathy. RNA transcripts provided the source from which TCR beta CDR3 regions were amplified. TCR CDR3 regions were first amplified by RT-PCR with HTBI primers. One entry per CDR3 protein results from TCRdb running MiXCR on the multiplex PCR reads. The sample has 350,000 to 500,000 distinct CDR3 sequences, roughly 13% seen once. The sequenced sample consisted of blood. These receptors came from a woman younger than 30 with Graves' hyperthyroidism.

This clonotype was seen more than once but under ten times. This CDR3 reads CSAKTGVNTEAFF. CDR3 DNA sequence: TGCAGTGCTAAGACAGGGGTAAACACTGAAGCTTTCTTT. This chain joins TRBV20-1 and TRBJ1-1; 8 bases match TRBD1. With V trimmed by 4 bases and J by 2 bases, 3 bases remained unmatched. This CDR3 spans 13 amino acids. The germline gives CDR1 DFQATT, CDR2 SNEGSKA (reference sequence).

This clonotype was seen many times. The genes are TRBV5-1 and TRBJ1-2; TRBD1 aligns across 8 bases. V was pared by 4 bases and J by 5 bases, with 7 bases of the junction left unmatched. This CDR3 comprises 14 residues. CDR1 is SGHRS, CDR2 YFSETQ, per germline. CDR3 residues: CASSHGQGPYGYTF. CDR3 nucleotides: TGCGCCAGCAGCCACGGACAGGGACCTTATGGCTACACCTTC.

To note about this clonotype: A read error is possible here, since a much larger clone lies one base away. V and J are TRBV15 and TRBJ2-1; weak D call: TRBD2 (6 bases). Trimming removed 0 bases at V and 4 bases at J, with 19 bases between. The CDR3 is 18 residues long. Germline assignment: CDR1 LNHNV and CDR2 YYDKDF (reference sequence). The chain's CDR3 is CATSRELWGTGGYNEQFF. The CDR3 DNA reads TGTGCCACCAGCAGAGAATTGTGGGGGACTGGCGGATACAATGAGCAGTTCTTC.

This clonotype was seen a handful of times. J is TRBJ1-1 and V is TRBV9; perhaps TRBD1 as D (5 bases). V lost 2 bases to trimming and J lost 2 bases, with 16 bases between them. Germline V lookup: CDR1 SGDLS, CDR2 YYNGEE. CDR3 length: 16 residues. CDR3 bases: TGTGCCAGCAGCGTTATCGGGGCTGGGGTTAACACTGAAGCTTTCTTT. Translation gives CASSVIGAGVNTEAFF.

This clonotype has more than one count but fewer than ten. This CDR3 reads CASSLESGSSYNEQFF. The CDR3 nucleotides read TGCGCCAGCAGCTTGGAAAGCGGGAGCTCCTACAATGAGCAGTTCTTC. The chain employs TRBV5-1 and TRBJ2-1; 8 bases match TRBD2. Germline assignment: CDR1 SGHRS and CDR2 YFSETQ. V gave up 0 bases and J gave up 0 bases; unmatched junction bases: 2. This CDR3 has 16 amino acids.

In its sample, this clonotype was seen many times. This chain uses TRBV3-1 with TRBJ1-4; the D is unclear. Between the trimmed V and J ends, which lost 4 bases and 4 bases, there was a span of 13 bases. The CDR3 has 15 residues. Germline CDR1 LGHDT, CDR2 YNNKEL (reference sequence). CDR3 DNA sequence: TGTGCCAGCAGCCGCGGGAGCAGCATTAATGAAAAACTGTTTTTT. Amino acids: CASSRGSSINEKLFF.

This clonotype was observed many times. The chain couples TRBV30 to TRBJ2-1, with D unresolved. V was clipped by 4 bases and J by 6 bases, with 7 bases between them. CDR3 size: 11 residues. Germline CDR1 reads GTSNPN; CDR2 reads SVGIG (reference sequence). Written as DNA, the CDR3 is TGTGCCTGGAAAATGGGCAATGAGCAGTTCTTC. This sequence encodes CAWKMGNEQFF.

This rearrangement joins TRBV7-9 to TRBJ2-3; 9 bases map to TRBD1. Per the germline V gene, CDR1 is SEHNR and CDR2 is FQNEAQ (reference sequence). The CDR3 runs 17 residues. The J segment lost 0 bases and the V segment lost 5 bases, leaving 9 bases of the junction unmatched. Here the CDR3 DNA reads TGTGCCAGCAGCCCCCCAACAGGGGGCTCTAGCACAGATACGCAGTATTTT. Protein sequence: CASSPPTGGSSTDTQYF.

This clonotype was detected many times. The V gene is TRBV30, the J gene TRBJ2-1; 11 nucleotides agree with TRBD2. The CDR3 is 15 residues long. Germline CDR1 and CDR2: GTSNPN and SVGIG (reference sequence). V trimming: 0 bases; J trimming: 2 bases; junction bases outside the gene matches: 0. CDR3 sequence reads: CAWSVLAGAYNEQFF. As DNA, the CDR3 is TGTGCCTGGAGTGTACTAGCGGGAGCCTACAATGAGCAGTTCTTC.

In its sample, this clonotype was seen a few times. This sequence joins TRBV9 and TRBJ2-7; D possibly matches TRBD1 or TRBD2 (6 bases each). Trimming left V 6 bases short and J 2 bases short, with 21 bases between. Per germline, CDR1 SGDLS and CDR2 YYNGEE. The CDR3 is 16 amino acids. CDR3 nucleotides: TGTGCCAGCATCGGGGGCCTAGCGCTCCGACCCTACGAGCAGTACTTC. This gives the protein CASIGGLALRPYEQYF.

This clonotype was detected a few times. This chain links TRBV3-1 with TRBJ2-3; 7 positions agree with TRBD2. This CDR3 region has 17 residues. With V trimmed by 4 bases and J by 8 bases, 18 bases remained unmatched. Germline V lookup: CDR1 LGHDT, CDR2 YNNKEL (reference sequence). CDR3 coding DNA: TGTGCCAGCAGCCCCTCCGGTGTGAGGGGAGGGCCGGCTACGCAGTATTTT. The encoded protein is CASSPSGVRGGPATQYF.

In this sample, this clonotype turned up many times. CDR3 amino acids: CASSLLAGPQETQYF. CDR3 nucleotide sequence: TGTGCCAGCAGCTTATTAGCGGGACCCCAAGAGACCCAGTACTTC. This chain joins TRBV7-9 and TRBJ2-5; TRBD2 agrees at 8 bases. Germline CDR1 SEHNR, CDR2 FQNEAQ (reference sequence). The CDR3 is 15 amino acids. The junction had 3 bases not matched to a gene; V was cut back by 2 bases and J by 1 base.

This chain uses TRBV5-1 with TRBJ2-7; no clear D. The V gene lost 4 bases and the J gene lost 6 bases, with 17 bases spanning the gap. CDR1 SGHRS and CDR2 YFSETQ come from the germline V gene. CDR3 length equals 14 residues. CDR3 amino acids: CASSPAAKGSEQYF. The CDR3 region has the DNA TGCGCCAGCAGCCCTGCGGCAAAGGGTTCCGAGCAGTACTTC.

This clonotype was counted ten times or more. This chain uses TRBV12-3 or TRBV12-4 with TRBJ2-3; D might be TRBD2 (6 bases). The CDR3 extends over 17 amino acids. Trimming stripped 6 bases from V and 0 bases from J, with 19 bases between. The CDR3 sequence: CASRTKEGRESTDTQYF. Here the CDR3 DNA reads TGTGCCAGCAGAACCAAGGAAGGACGGGAGAGCACAGATACGCAGTATTTT.

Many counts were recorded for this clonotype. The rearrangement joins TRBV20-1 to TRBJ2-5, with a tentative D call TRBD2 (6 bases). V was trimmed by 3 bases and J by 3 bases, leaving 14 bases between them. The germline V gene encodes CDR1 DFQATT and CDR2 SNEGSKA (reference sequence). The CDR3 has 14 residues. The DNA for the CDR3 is TGCAGTGCTAGCCAGGGACTTCAGAAAGAGACCCAGTACTTC. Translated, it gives CSASQGLQKETQYF.

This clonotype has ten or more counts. The CDR3 protein is CASSYRRSSTDTQYF. The CDR3, as DNA: TGTGCCAGCAGTTATCGGAGGAGTAGCACAGATACGCAGTATTTT. The chain recombines TRBV27 with TRBJ2-3, with D perhaps matching TRBD2 (5 bases). Germline assignment: CDR1 MNHEY and CDR2 SMNVEV (reference sequence). V was pared by 4 bases and J by 0 bases, with 11 bases between. This CDR3 is 15 amino acids long.

CDR3 bases: TGTGCCAGTACTTCTTGGTCGTCGGAGGACGCTGAAGCTTTCTTT. Amino acid sequence: CASTSWSSEDAEAFF. The chain uses TRBV28 and TRBJ1-1; D not resolved. There are 15 residues in the CDR3. Germline loops: CDR1 MDHEN, CDR2 SYDVKM. V was clipped by 9 bases and J by 6 bases, with 23 bases between them.

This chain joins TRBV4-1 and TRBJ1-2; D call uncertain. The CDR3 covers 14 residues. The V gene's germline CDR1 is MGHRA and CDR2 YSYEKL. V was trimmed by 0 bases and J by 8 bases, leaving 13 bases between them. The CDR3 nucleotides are TGCGCCAGCAGCCAAGATCGGGCAGGATGGGGCTACACCTTC. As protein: CASSQDRAGWGYTF.

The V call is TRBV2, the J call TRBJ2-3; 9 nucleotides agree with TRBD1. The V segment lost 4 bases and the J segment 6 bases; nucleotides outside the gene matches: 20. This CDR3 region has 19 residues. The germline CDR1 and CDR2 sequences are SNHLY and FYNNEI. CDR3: CASSGRDRVVGTHRDTQYF. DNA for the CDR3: TGTGCCAGCAGTGGCCGGGACAGGGTGGTAGGGACACACAGGGATACGCAGTATTTT.

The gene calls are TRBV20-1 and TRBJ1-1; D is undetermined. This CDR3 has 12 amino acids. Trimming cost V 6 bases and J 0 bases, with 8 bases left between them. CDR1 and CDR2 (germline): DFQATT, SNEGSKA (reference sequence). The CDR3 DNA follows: TGCAGTGCAGGAGGGTTGAACACTGAAGCTTTCTTT. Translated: CSAGGLNTEAFF.

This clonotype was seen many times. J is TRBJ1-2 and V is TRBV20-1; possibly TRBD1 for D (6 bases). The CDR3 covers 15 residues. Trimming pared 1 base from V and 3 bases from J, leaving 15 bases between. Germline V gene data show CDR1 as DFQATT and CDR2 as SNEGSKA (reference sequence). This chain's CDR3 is CSARVGRGLDYGYTF. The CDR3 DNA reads TGCAGTGCTAGAGTCGGCAGGGGACTGGACTATGGCTACACCTTC.